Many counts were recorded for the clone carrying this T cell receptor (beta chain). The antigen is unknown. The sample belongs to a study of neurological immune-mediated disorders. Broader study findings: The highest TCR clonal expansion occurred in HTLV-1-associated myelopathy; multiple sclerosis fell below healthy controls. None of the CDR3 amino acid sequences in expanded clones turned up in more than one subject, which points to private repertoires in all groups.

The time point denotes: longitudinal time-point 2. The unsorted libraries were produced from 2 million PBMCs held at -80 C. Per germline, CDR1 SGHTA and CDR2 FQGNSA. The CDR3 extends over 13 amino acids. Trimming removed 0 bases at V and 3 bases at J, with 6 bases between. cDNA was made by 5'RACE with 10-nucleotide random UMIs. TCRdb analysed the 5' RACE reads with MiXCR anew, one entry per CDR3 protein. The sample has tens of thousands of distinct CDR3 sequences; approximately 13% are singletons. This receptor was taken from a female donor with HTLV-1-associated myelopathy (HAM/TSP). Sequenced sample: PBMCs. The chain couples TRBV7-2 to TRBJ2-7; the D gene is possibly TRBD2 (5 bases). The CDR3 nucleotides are TGTGCCAGCAGCTTAGCAACTAGCTACGAGCAGTACTTC. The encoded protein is CASSLATSYEQYF.